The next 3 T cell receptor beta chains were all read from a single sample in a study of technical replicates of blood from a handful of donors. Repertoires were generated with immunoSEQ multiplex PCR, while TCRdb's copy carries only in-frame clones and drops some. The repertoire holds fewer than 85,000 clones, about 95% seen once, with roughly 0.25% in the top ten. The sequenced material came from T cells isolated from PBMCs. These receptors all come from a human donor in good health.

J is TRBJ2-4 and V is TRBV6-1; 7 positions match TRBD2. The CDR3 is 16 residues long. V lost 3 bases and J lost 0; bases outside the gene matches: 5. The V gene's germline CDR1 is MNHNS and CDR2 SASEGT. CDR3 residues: CASSESGGGAKNIQYF. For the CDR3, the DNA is TGTGCCAGCAGTGAGAGTGGGGGGGGAGCCAAAAACATTCAGTACTTC.

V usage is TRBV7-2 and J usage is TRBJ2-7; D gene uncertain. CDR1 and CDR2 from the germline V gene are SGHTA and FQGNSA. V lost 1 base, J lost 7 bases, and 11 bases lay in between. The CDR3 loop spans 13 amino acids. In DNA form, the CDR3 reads TGTGCCAGCAGCTTAGTTAGTTTCGGGGAGCAGTACTTC. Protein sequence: CASSLVSFGEQYF.

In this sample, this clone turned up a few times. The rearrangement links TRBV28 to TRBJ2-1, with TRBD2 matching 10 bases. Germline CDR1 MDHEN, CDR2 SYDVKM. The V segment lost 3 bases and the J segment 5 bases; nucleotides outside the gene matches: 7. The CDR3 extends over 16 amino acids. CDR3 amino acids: CASSFPLAGAHNEQFF. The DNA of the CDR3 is TGTGCCAGCAGTTTTCCGCTAGCGGGAGCCCACAATGAGCAGTTCTTC.